This T cell receptor (beta chain) derives from a study of cytomegalovirus exposure and HLA in healthy donors. Study-wide background: The roughly 130 validation repertoires used the same platform as the 550 to 850 first-cohort repertoires (as reported by a later analysis). Overall study results and limits: Cytomegalovirus-associated status was assigned to 164 TCR beta chains. Specificity of a few CMV-associated chains for CMV antigens was verified in vitro.

The donors were members of the roughly 120-subject validation cohort (separate from the approximately 670-subject first cohort). The assay was immunoSEQ multiplex PCR, and TCRdb's table has in-frame clones only and misses some. The sample contains about 120,000 clones, more than 75% of which appear only once. V shed 10 bases and J 7 bases; nucleotides not matched to a gene: 12. The CDR3 contains 14 residues. Germline CDR1 reads MNHEY; CDR2 reads SVGAGI. On this clone: Its antigen is as yet unknown.

Sequencing input: PBMCs. This chain links TRBV6-5 with TRBJ2-2; 7 bases agree with TRBD2. The TCR originated in a woman younger than 45 in good health and CMV-seronegative. In DNA form, the CDR3 reads TGTGCCACCGCCCCTGTGGGGGGGGGCGGGGAGCTGTTTTTT. Translated: CATAPVGGGGELFF.